This entry is about one TCR beta chain. Antigen: not known. This table comes from immunoSEQ multiplex PCR, and its TCRdb copy is limited to in-frame clones, with some not included. The table lists approximately 160,000 clones, around 88% of them singletons. This sample is drawn from a study of cytomegalovirus exposure and HLA in healthy donors. The overall study: The roughly 670 first-cohort repertoires shared a platform with the approximately 110 validation repertoires, as reported in a later analysis. Findings and limits, study-wide: According to a subsequent analysis, TCR clusters identified in the first cohort showed a tendency to co-occur across the approximately 120 validation repertoires. The listing of roughly 160 TCR beta chains classed them as cytomegalovirus-associated.

CDR1 and CDR2 (germline): SGHRS, YFSETQ. The CDR3 totals 15 residues. The V end lost 4 bases, the J end lost 4 bases, and 17 bases lay between the germline ends. Sequences were obtained from PBMCs. This chain uses TRBV5-1 with TRBJ1-2; D gene uncertain. This TCR derives from a woman younger than 35 in good health and CMV-seronegative. CDR3 nucleotide sequence: TGCGCCAGCAGCCCTCCCTACAGCTTCATCTATGGCTACACCTTC. Translated, it gives CASSPPYSFIYGYTF. The full variable domain, with the rest looked up from reference TRBV5-1 and TRBJ1-2, is KAGVTQTPRYLIKTRGQQVTLSCSPISGHRSVSWYQQTPGQGLQFLFEYFSETQRNKGNFPGRFSGRQFSNSRSEMNVSTLELGDSALYLCASSPPYSFIYGYTFGSGTRLTVV.